A selection of T cell receptor beta chains follows, all from one sample in a study of human CD4 T cells and Enterobacteriaceae. Here immunoSEQ multiplex PCR was the method, and the copy in TCRdb shows in-frame clones only, minus some. This sample carries tens of thousands of clones, 82% of them seen once, and the ten largest clones take around 1.5%. Sequenced material: memory CD4+ T cells from blood. The receptors originated from a human donor in good health. The CDR3 runs from the conserved cysteine through the conserved F or W.

len	v_gene	j_gene	CDR3aa
16	TRBV9	TRBJ2-4	CASSERAEYLGNIQYF
15	TRBV6-6	TRBJ1-6	CASSWETPTLSPLHF
15	TRBV18	TRBJ2-1	CASSPYQGRVNEQFF
19	TRBV7-6	TRBJ2-1	CASSLAGLAGGPDFNEQFF
14	TRBV6-5	TRBJ2-2	CASQTGLGTGELFF
14	TRBV10-3	TRBJ2-2	CAISEGVDAGELFF
18	TRBV30	TRBJ1-1	CAWSGGVAGAVTNTEAFF
15	TRBV5-5	TRBJ1-2	CASSFSLDRPNGYTF
13	TRBV7-2	TRBJ1-1	CASGQGMNTEAFF
11	TRBV5-1	TRBJ2-3	CASGSQDTQYF
15	TRBV30	TRBJ2-1	CAWSPGLAGFNEQFF
16	TRBV28	TRBJ1-4	CASSSRDTPGDEKLFF
15	TRBV7-2	TRBJ2-7	CAGSSGTSGSYEQYF
14	TRBV18	TRBJ2-5	CASSGTPNQETQYF